The 32 T cell receptor beta chains below all came from one sample that was sequenced in a study of blood T cell repertoires in COVID-19. Libraries were prepared by immunoSEQ multiplex PCR; TCRdb keeps only in-frame clonotypes and omits some of them. This table has approximately 360,000 clones, 90% appearing once. Sequencing was performed on peripheral blood. All receptors derive from a young man with active or convalescent COVID-19.

J is TRBJ1-5 and V is TRBV9; maybe TRBD1 (5 bases). Germline values: CDR1 SGDLS, CDR2 YYNGEE. The ends were cut back, 2 bases at V and 1 base at J, with 10 bases in the middle. The CDR3 loop spans 15 amino acids. CDR3 sequence reads: CASSVRGASNQPQHF. CDR3 bases: TGTGCCAGCAGCGTTAGGGGCGCGAGCAATCAGCCCCAGCATTTT.

A word on this clone: The junction and the germline gene differ at one end; a read error may be behind it. V usage is TRBV6-1 and J usage is TRBJ2-7, with 9 bases fitting TRBD2. The CDR3 covers 13 residues. In germline, CDR1 is MNHNS, CDR2 SASEGT. As DNA, the CDR3 is TGTGCCAGCAGTGAACTCAGGACTAGCGAGATGCACTTC. It specifies CASSELRTSEMHF.

The chain links TRBV12-5 to TRBJ1-2; 7 bases line up with TRBD1. The CDR3 extends over 16 amino acids. The V gene end was trimmed by 4 bases and the J gene end by 2 bases; junction bases not matched to a gene: 10. CDR1 is LGHNT and CDR2 is FRNRAP in the germline V gene. The CDR3 loop reads CASGSDREGRNYGYTF. The CDR3 region has the DNA TGTGCTAGTGGTTCAGACAGGGAAGGAAGAAACTATGGCTACACCTTC.

V and J are TRBV6-5 and TRBJ1-1; possible D gene TRBD1, 6 bases. This CDR3 comprises 13 residues. V lost 7 bases and J 3 bases, leaving 12 bases between the germline ends. In germline, CDR1 is MNHEY, CDR2 SVGAGI. CDR3 coding DNA: TGTGCCAGCAAACTAGGGGGGGACACTGAAGCTTTCTTT. It translates to CASKLGGDTEAFF.

This rearrangement joins TRBV18 to TRBJ1-1; no clear D. With 2 bases removed from V and 6 bases from J, the gap between germline ends came to 7 bases. This CDR3 has 12 amino acids. Germline values: CDR1 KGHSH, CDR2 LQKENI. Here the CDR3 reads CASSPTQAEAFF. The CDR3 DNA reads TGTGCCAGCTCACCAACCCAGGCTGAAGCTTTCTTT.

The genes are TRBV24-1 and TRBJ2-1; D is perhaps TRBD2 (6 bases). The V end lost 4 bases, the J end lost 8 bases, and 20 bases lay between the germline ends. From germline, CDR1 is KGHDR and CDR2 SFDVKD. This CDR3 comprises 16 residues. The CDR3 loop reads CATSEIGGITGYEQFF. The CDR3 DNA reads TGTGCCACCAGTGAAATTGGCGGGATTACAGGATATGAGCAGTTCTTC.

The rearrangement links TRBV7-2 to TRBJ1-1; D may be TRBD1 (5 bases). The V and J ends lost 5 bases and 1 base respectively, with 8 bases between them. Germline CDR1 SGHTA, CDR2 FQGNSA. The CDR3 has 13 residues. CDR3 DNA sequence: TGTGCCAGCAGCAGAGACAGGAACACTGAAGCTTTCTTT. Protein: CASSRDRNTEAFF.

The chain employs TRBV12-3 or TRBV12-4 and TRBJ1-5; 7 bases line up with TRBD1. V was clipped by 6 bases and J by 8 bases; unmatched bases: 7. The CDR3 has 13 residues. In DNA form, the CDR3 reads TGTGCCAGCAGCTGGACAGGTCCAGAGCCCCAGCATTTT. Its translation: CASSWTGPEPQHF.

CDR3 coding DNA: TGTGCTAGTGGTTTGGCGACTACTAACACCGGGGAGCTGTTTTTT. The encoded protein is CASGLATTNTGELFF. The chain uses TRBV12-5 and TRBJ2-2, with D possibly matching TRBD2 (5 bases). Deletions cut 1 base from V and 2 bases from J, with 8 bases between. Germline lookup yields CDR1 LGHNT and CDR2 FRNRAP. The CDR3 has 15 residues.

V is TRBV19 and J is TRBJ1-2; D is perhaps TRBD1 (6 bases). Deletions cut 4 bases from V and 2 bases from J, with 17 bases between. Germline CDR1 and CDR2: LNHDA and SQIVND (reference sequence). There are 16 residues in the CDR3. The DNA of the CDR3 is TGTGCCAGTAGTAGTTGGGACAAGCCTTTGAACTATGGCTACACCTTC. Protein sequence: CASSSWDKPLNYGYTF.

V and J are TRBV7-2 and TRBJ2-1; D is perhaps TRBD1 (5 bases). Trimming took off 5 bases at V and 7 bases at J, with 12 bases between the two ends. The germline gives CDR1 SGHTA, CDR2 FQGNSA. The CDR3 spans 13 residues. The CDR3 here is CASSPRQNNEQFF. As DNA, the CDR3 is TGTGCCAGCAGCCCGAGACAGAATAATGAGCAGTTCTTC.

This rearrangement joins TRBV7-9 to TRBJ2-1; TRBD1 agrees at 8 bases. Trimming took 1 base from V and 4 from J; bases not matched to a gene: 9. In germline, CDR1 is SEHNR, CDR2 FQNEAQ (reference sequence). This CDR3 has 17 amino acids. The CDR3 DNA is TGTGCCAGCAGCTTAGATATGGACAGGGTGAGGTACAATGAGCAGTTCTTC. This encodes CASSLDMDRVRYNEQFF.

The chain recombines TRBV7-9 with TRBJ2-1; 15 nucleotides match TRBD2. The germline V gene encodes CDR1 SEHNR and CDR2 FQNEAQ (reference sequence). J lost 6 bases, V lost 1 base, and 1 base had no gene match. This CDR3 contains 16 residues. The CDR3, as DNA: TGTGCCAGCAGCTTAGGGGGACTAGCGGGAGGCAATGAGCAGTTCTTC. Translated: CASSLGGLAGGNEQFF.

V and J are TRBV15 and TRBJ2-7, with D possibly being TRBD2 (6 bases). CDR3 size: 14 residues. CDR1 LNHNV and CDR2 YYDKDF come from the germline V gene (reference sequence). Trimming shortened V by 1 base and J by 6 bases, and 13 bases separated the two germline ends. The CDR3: CATSRGLLASEQYF. CDR3 in DNA: TGTGCCACCAGCAGAGGGCTACTAGCCTCCGAGCAGTACTTC. Full variable domain (missing parts from reference TRBV15 and TRBJ2-7): DAMVIQNPRYQVTQFGKPVTLSCSQTLNHNVMYWYQQKSSQAPKLLFHYYDKDFNNEADTPDNFQSRRPNTSFCFLDIRSPGLGDTAMYLCATSRGLLASEQYFGPGTRLTVT.

The chain joins TRBV7-9 to TRBJ2-2, with D possibly being TRBD1 (6 bases). This CDR3 comprises 13 residues. Looked up from germline, CDR1 is SEHNR and CDR2 is FQNEAQ (reference sequence). Trimming left V 10 bases short and J 1 base short, with 10 bases between. The CDR3 DNA reads TGTGCCAAGTACAGGGAGAACACCGGGGAGCTGTTTTTT. Its translation: CAKYRENTGELFF. Combining the CDR3 with reference TRBV7-9 and TRBJ2-2 gives the whole variable domain DTGVSQNPRHKITKRGQNVTFRCDPISEHNRLYWYRQTLGQGPEFLTYFQNEAQLEKSRLLSDRFSAERPKGSFSTLEIQRTEQGDSAMYLCAKYRENTGELFFGEGSRLTVL.

The chain uses TRBV7-2 and TRBJ2-7; 10 bases align to TRBD2. Germline assignment: CDR1 SGHTA and CDR2 FQGNSA. The CDR3 runs to 14 residues. Trimming took 7 bases from V and 4 from J; bases not matched to a gene: 7. The CDR3 DNA follows: TGTGCCAGCACCCGACTAGCGGGCGGGTACGAGCAGTACTTC. Translating it yields CASTRLAGGYEQYF.

The V and J genes are TRBV27 and TRBJ2-1; no definite D call. V lost 6 bases and J lost 5, with 11 bases in between. The CDR3 covers 13 residues. From germline, CDR1 is MNHEY and CDR2 SMNVEV (reference sequence). CDR3 region: CASSLVSDNEQFF. In DNA, the CDR3 is TGTGCCAGCAGCCTTGTTTCCGACAATGAGCAGTTCTTC.

The chain employs TRBV6-2 or TRBV6-3 and TRBJ1-4; 10 nucleotides agree with TRBD1. The CDR3 has 15 amino acids. J gave up 5 bases and V 2 bases, and 2 bases lay outside the gene matches. CDR1 is MNHEY and CDR2 is SVGEGT in the germline V gene. CDR3 nucleotides: TGTGCCAGCAGTTACCGGGACAGGGGCAATGAAAAACTGTTTTTT. Protein: CASSYRDRGNEKLFF.

The V and J genes are TRBV11-1 and TRBJ2-1, with TRBD2 identical over 14 bases. Per germline, CDR1 SGHAT and CDR2 FQDESV (reference sequence). J lost 8 bases, V lost 7 bases, and 7 bases had no gene match. The CDR3 contains 15 residues. Here the CDR3 reads CASTPTSGRADEQFF. DNA for the CDR3: TGTGCCAGCACCCCGACTAGCGGGAGGGCCGATGAGCAGTTCTTC. Based on the CDR3 plus reference TRBV11-1 and TRBJ2-1, the full variable domain is EAEVAQSPRYKITEKSQAVAFWCDPISGHATLYWYRQILGQGPELLVQFQDESVVDDSQLPKDRFSAERLKGVDSTLKIQPAELGDSAMYLCASTPTSGRADEQFFGPGTRLTVL.

The J gene is TRBJ2-1, the V gene TRBV25-1; D is ambiguous. V lost 3 bases to trimming and J lost 1 base, with 13 bases between them. Germline V gene data show CDR1 as MGHDK and CDR2 as SYGVNS. The CDR3 totals 16 residues. The CDR3 region is CASSDGQSWSYNEQFF. CDR3 bases: TGTGCCAGCAGTGATGGCCAAAGTTGGTCCTACAATGAGCAGTTCTTC.

The V gene is TRBV19, the J gene TRBJ2-7, with D perhaps matching TRBD1 (5 bases). V gave up 3 bases and J gave up 1 base, with 13 bases separating them. The V gene's germline CDR1 is LNHDA and CDR2 SQIVND (reference sequence). CDR3 length equals 15 residues. CDR3 region: CASSMGPGPSYEQYF. The CDR3, as DNA: TGTGCCAGTAGTATGGGGCCAGGGCCTTCCTACGAGCAGTACTTC.

This clone was counted once. The chain has TRBV19 and TRBJ2-2, with 9 bases fitting TRBD1. The CDR3 length is 14 residues. V lost 11 bases to trimming and J lost 2 bases; unmatched junction nucleotides: 6. The germline V gene has CDR1 LNHDA and CDR2 SQIVND (reference sequence). The CDR3 reads CAGRTGENTGELFF. For the CDR3, the DNA is TGTGCCGGGCGGACAGGGGAAAACACCGGGGAGCTGTTTTTT.

The chain employs TRBV28 and TRBJ1-2; D might be TRBD1 (5 bases). The germline gives CDR1 MDHEN, CDR2 SYDVKM. This CDR3 is built from 15 residues. The germline V and J ends were trimmed by 6 bases and 4 bases, with 18 bases remaining between them. CDR3 nucleotides: TGTGCCAGCAGCGTGAAGTCTTCGGGGGGCTATGGCTACACCTTC. Amino acids: CASSVKSSGGYGYTF.

The gene calls are TRBV9 and TRBJ2-5; 11 nucleotides line up with TRBD1. The germline V gene has CDR1 SGDLS and CDR2 YYNGEE. The V and J ends lost 4 bases and 5 bases, in that order; junction bases with no gene match: 10. The CDR3 covers 16 residues. CDR3 coding DNA: TGTGCCAGCAGCTCGCCCCGGGACAGGGGGACGGAGACCCAGTACTTC. This sequence encodes CASSSPRDRGTETQYF.

The chain joins TRBV19 to TRBJ1-5; D gene ambiguous. V was trimmed by 4 bases and J by 2 bases, leaving 12 bases between them. CDR3 length: 15 residues. Looked up from germline, CDR1 is LNHDA and CDR2 is SQIVND (reference sequence). DNA of the CDR3: TGTGCCAGTAGTAAGGACGGGGTAGGCAATCAGCCCCAGCATTTT. Its protein is CASSKDGVGNQPQHF.

The rearrangement joins TRBV6-2 or TRBV6-3 to TRBJ1-5, with D perhaps TRBD1 (6 bases). V lost 4 bases to trimming and J lost 6 bases, with 13 bases between them. Germline CDR1 is MNHEY and CDR2 is SVGEGT. The CDR3 sequence is 14 residues long. CDR3 amino acids: CASSFEGGSQPQHF. CDR3 sequence (DNA): TGTGCCAGCAGTTTCGAAGGGGGTTCTCAGCCCCAGCATTTT.

J is TRBJ1-2 and V is TRBV7-9; perhaps TRBD1 as D (6 bases). The ends were cut back, 2 bases at V and 8 bases at J, with 12 bases in the middle. Per the germline V gene, CDR1 is SEHNR and CDR2 is FQNEAQ (reference sequence). CDR3 length equals 13 residues. The CDR3 sequence: CASSLQGLEGYTF. The CDR3 DNA reads as TGTGCCAGCAGCTTACAGGGGTTAGAGGGCTACACCTTC.

The V and J genes are TRBV11-3 and TRBJ2-3; D not certain. Trimming pared 1 base from V and 4 bases from J, leaving 6 bases between. The CDR3 sequence is 13 residues long. Germline-derived CDR1 and CDR2 are SGHNT and YENEEA. The CDR3, as DNA: TGTGCCAGCAGCTTAGTGCAGGCAGATACGCAGTATTTT. This gives the protein CASSLVQADTQYF.

The gene calls are TRBV7-9 and TRBJ1-1; 7 positions agree with TRBD1. After removal of 5 bases from V and 4 bases from J, the junction contained 16 bases not matched to a gene. The CDR3 is 17 amino acids. Germline V lookup: CDR1 SEHNR, CDR2 FQNEAQ (reference sequence). The CDR3: CASSLSGGGTFGTEAFF. The CDR3 DNA follows: TGTGCCAGCAGCCTATCAGGAGGGGGCACTTTCGGCACTGAAGCTTTCTTT.

The CDR3 protein is CASTLGGRNEQFF. The DNA for the CDR3 is TGTGCCAGCACCCTCGGGGGGCGAAATGAGCAGTTCTTC. The chain carries TRBV28 and TRBJ2-1; the D gene is possibly TRBD2 (7 bases). V was clipped by 7 bases and J by 7 bases, with 14 bases between them. Germline lookup yields CDR1 MDHEN and CDR2 SYDVKM. The CDR3 length is 13 residues. Full variable domain (rest looked up from reference TRBV28 and TRBJ2-1): DVKVTQSSRYLVKRTGEKVFLECVQDMDHENMFWYRQDPGLGLRLIYFSYDVKMKEKGDIPEGYSVSREKKERFSLILESASTNQTSMYLCASTLGGRNEQFFGPGTRLTVL.

The chain has TRBV7-2 and TRBJ2-2, with TRBD2 identical over 14 bases. The CDR3 runs to 17 residues. V shed 5 bases, J shed 5 bases, and the junction held 7 bases outside the gene matches. CDR1 is SGHTA, CDR2 FQGNSA, per germline. CDR3 sequence reads: CASSPHRTSGRTGELFF. In DNA, the CDR3 is TGTGCCAGCAGCCCGCACCGGACTAGCGGGAGGACCGGGGAGCTGTTTTTT.

J is TRBJ2-1 and V is TRBV19, with TRBD1 matching 7 bases. CDR3 length: 12 residues. The junction had 6 bases not matched to a gene; V was cut back by 10 bases and J by 6 bases. In germline, CDR1 is LNHDA, CDR2 SQIVND (reference sequence). The DNA for the CDR3 is TGTGCCACCAGACAGGGAGTCAATGAGCAGTTCTTC. This codes for CATRQGVNEQFF.